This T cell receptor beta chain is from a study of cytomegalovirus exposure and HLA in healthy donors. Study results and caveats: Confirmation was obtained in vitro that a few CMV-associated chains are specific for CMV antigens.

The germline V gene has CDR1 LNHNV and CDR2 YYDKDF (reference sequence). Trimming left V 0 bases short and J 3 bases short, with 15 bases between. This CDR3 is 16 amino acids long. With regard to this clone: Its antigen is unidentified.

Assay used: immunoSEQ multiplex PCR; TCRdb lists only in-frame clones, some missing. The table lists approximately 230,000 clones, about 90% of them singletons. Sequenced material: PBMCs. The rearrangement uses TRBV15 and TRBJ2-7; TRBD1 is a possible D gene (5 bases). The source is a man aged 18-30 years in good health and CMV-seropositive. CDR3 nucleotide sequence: TGTGCCACCAGCAGAGAGAGGACACCAAGCCTCTACGAGCAGTACTTC. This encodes CATSRERTPSLYEQYF.